These T cell receptor beta chains were read from a single sample in a study of read filtering for tumor transcriptome and immune sequencing. TCRdb independently ran MiXCR on the reads; one entry per CDR3 protein. The table has tens of thousands of distinct CDR3 sequences, roughly 15% seen once. Sequenced material: a population of CD138-negative cells sorted from bone marrow. The receptors derive from a donor aged 40 or older with multiple myeloma. CDR3s include the opening cysteine and the closing phenylalanine or tryptophan.

V	J	CDR3
TRBV4-2	TRBJ2-2	CASSQDLAGAGGELFF
TRBV20-1	TRBJ1-6	CSAIQGQRGLALHF
TRBV15	TRBJ1-5	CATSREGVGQPQHF
TRBV6-2/TRBV6-3	TRBJ2-1	CAVRPGTSYNEQFF
TRBV29-1	TRBJ1-5	CSGRNGNQPQHF
TRBV29-1	TRBJ2-5	CSGGRETQYF
TRBV7-9	TRBJ1-2	CASSSQANYGYTF
TRBV12-3/TRBV12-4	TRBJ2-3	CASSLSLTSGRDTQYF
TRBV28	TRBJ1-1	CASSLWGFKYTGAFF
TRBV7-2	TRBJ2-3	CASSPTSGSLDTQYF
TRBV7-9	TRBJ1-5	CASSFGRKGSGNQPQHF
TRBV29-1	TRBJ2-1	CSVVPRTLYNEQFF
TRBV18	TRBJ1-1	CASSPPKTGGMNTEAFF
TRBV20-1	TRBJ1-5	CSAPEIGGNQPQHF
TRBV5-1	TRBJ2-2	CATTRGGNTGELFF